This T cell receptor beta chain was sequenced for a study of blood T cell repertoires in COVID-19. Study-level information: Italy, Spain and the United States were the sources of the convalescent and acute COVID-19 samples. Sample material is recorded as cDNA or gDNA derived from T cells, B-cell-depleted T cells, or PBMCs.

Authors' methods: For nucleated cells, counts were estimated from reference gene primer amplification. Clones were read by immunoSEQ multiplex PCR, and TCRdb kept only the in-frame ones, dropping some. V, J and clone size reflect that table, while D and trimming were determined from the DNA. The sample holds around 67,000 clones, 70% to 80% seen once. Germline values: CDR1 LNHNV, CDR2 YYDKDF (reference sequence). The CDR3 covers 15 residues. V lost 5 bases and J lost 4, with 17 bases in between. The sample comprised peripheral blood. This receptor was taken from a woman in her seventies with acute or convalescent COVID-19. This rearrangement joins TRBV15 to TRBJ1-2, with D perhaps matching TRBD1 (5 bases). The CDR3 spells CATSQGLSLGYGYTF. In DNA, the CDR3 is TGTGCCACCAGCCAGGGACTTTCCCTAGGCTATGGCTACACCTTC.